What follows describes a single T cell receptor (beta chain). This entry comes from a study of blood T cell repertoires in COVID-19. The length of the CDR3 is 16 residues. CDR1 is MNHEY and CDR2 is SMNVEV in the germline V gene (reference sequence). Trimming pared 8 bases from V and 0 bases from J, leaving 14 bases between. Living in about two dozen US areas, the participants were between roughly 18 and 90 years of age. Within 2 weeks of study entry, exposed participants had contacted a PCR-confirmed or clinician-diagnosed COVID-19 case. Only in-frame clones appear in the TCRdb table, and some are missing; sequencing was by immunoSEQ multiplex PCR. This sample yields 250,000 or so clones, of which 80% to 90% are seen a single time; around 3.5% belongs to the top ten.

Input material: PBMCs or T cells enriched from blood (not recorded which). This receptor was identified in a middle-aged woman who had been exposed to COVID-19. The chain combines TRBV27 with TRBJ1-6, with a tentative D call TRBD1 (5 bases). CDR3 in DNA: TGTGCCAGCGGCTTTCCCGACAGCTCCTATAATTCACCCCTCCACTTT. Translated, it gives CASGFPDSSYNSPLHF.